The 25 T cell receptor beta chains in this list originate from one sample, sequenced in a study of beta chain features in type 1 diabetes (dated by TCRdb to between 2018 and 2020). The receptor library was made with the immunoSEQ multiplex PCR assay. The entire isolated RNA was reverse transcribed using the High Capacity cDNA Reverse Transcription Kit, and thus expressed TCRB transcripts were sequenced. The table comes from immuneACCESS by way of TCRdb, which keeps in-frame sequences with V and J called. Part of the clones is missing from these tables; in studies checked, under half for an unresolved V gene and the rest for unknown reasons. Across this sample there are roughly 610,000 clones, with less than 20% seen only once. The top ten constitute about 0.086% of the sample. Sequencing input: naive CD4+ T cells from blood. The cell subset or site label here, explained by the study, means: true naive CD4+ T cells. The receptor source for this set is a man aged 18 to 30 in good health.

The chain couples TRBV28 to TRBJ1-2, with D tentatively TRBD1 (5 bases). The CDR3 consists of 12 residues. Trimming took off 3 bases at V and 7 bases at J, with 9 bases between the two ends. Germline V lookup: CDR1 MDHEN, CDR2 SYDVKM. CDR3 coding DNA: TGTGCCAGCAGTTTCCGCAGGGTTGGCTACACCTTC. Translating it yields CASSFRRVGYTF.

Notes on this clone: At one end the junction does not follow the germline gene, possibly because of a read error. V usage is TRBV7-2 and J usage is TRBJ1-2; D unclear. The CDR3 runs to 12 residues. Per the germline V gene, CDR1 is SGHTA and CDR2 is FQGNSA. This CDR3 is CASSQANYGYTF. CDR3 nucleotides: TGCGCCAGCAGCCAAGCTAACTATGGCTACACCTTC.

The DNA for the CDR3 is TGTGCCACCCAGGGTTATAGCAATCAGCCCCAGCATTTT. Its translation: CATQGYSNQPQHF. V gene TRBV7-9 combines with J gene TRBJ1-5; tentatively, D is TRBD1 (5 bases). V lost 10 bases and J lost 0, with 10 bases in between. The CDR3 has 13 residues. CDR1 SEHNR and CDR2 FQNEAQ come from the germline V gene (reference sequence).

This clone was detected only a few times. The V call is TRBV30, the J call TRBJ2-2; D unclear. The germline CDR1 and CDR2 sequences are GTSNPN and SVGIG (reference sequence). This CDR3 contains 13 residues. With 7 bases removed from V and 3 bases from J, the gap between germline ends came to 12 bases. In nucleotides, the CDR3 is TGTGCCTACGGTGTGCCCTACACCGGGGAGCTGTTTTTT. Its protein is CAYGVPYTGELFF.

The chain carries TRBV6-1 and TRBJ2-7; 9 bases line up with TRBD1. The CDR3 contains 13 residues. Germline V CDR1 and CDR2: MNHNS, SASEGT. The trim removed 6 bases at V and 9 bases at J, leaving 9 bases unmatched. In DNA, the CDR3 is TGTGCCAGCAGAGAGGGACAGGGACTACCGCAGTACTTC. It yields the protein CASREGQGLPQYF.

This clone was observed a few times. The V gene is TRBV6-1, the J gene TRBJ1-5; D is uncertain. Trimming removed 2 bases from V and 9 bases from J, with 11 bases in between. This CDR3 region has 13 residues. Germline CDR1 and CDR2: MNHNS and SASEGT. The CDR3 nucleotides are TGTGCCAGCAGTGAATATCAGGTTGGGCCCCAGCATTTT. Its protein is CASSEYQVGPQHF.

The chain couples TRBV29-1 to TRBJ1-1; 7 bases are a match to TRBD1. After removal of 6 bases from V and 2 bases from J, the junction contained 9 bases not matched to a gene. Germline values: CDR1 SQVTM, CDR2 ANQGSEA. The CDR3 runs to 14 residues. CDR3 region: CSVPTRTGNTEAFF. CDR3 DNA: TGCAGCGTCCCGACCCGGACAGGAAACACTGAAGCTTTCTTT.

This clone was seen only a few times. The J gene is TRBJ1-3, the V gene TRBV14; unclear D gene. Per the germline V gene, CDR1 is SGHDN and CDR2 is FVKESK. CDR3 size: 13 residues. Trimming left V 1 base short and J 4 bases short, with 5 bases between. The CDR3 bases are TGTGCCAGCAGCCAAGTTTGGGGAAACACCATATATTTT. Its translation is CASSQVWGNTIYF. Looking up the rest from reference TRBV14 and TRBJ1-3 gives the full variable domain: EAGVTQFPSHSVIEKGQTVTLRCDPISGHDNLYWYRRVMGKEIKFLLHFVKESKQDESGMPNNRFLAERTGGTYSTLKVQPAELEDSGVYFCASSQVWGNTIYFGEGSWLTVV.

This clone was observed a handful of times. The chain uses TRBV5-1 and TRBJ1-1; D not resolved. Germline V CDR1 and CDR2: SGHRS, YFSETQ. V was cut by 4 bases and J by 5 bases, with 15 bases left in between. The length of the CDR3 is 14 residues. The CDR3 loop is CASSSFRAGTEAFF. CDR3 sequence (DNA): TGCGCCAGCAGCAGCTTTAGAGCGGGTACTGAAGCTTTCTTT.

This clone came up a few times. The J gene is TRBJ1-4, the V gene TRBV10-3, with D unresolved. Germline CDR1 reads ENHRY; CDR2 reads SYGVKD. The CDR3 has 15 amino acids. The V end lost 3 bases, the J end lost 1 base, and 9 bases lay between the germline ends. As DNA, the CDR3 is TGTGCCATCAGTGATCACCGGGGAACTAATGAAAAACTGTTTTTT. This translates into CAISDHRGTNEKLFF.

The rearrangement links TRBV6-6 to TRBJ1-2, with D perhaps TRBD1 (6 bases). Trimming cost V 0 bases and J 2 bases, with 10 bases left between them. The V gene's germline CDR1 is MNHNY and CDR2 SVGAGI (reference sequence). The CDR3 is made up of 15 amino acids. CDR3: CASSYSGQPNYGYTF. CDR3 in DNA: TGTGCCAGCAGTTACTCTGGACAGCCGAACTATGGCTACACCTTC.

This clone was seen a handful of times. The genes are TRBV5-4 and TRBJ1-1; D remains unclear. V lost 2 bases and J 0 bases, leaving 11 bases between the germline ends. This CDR3 comprises 15 residues. Germline lookup yields CDR1 SGHNT and CDR2 YYREEE (reference sequence). The CDR3 DNA is TGTGCCAGCAGCTTCGGGCGGCAGTTGAACACTGAAGCTTTCTTT. This codes for CASSFGRQLNTEAFF.

This clone has only a few counts. V is TRBV30 and J is TRBJ2-3; D unclear. Germline lookup yields CDR1 GTSNPN and CDR2 SVGIG (reference sequence). Trimming took off 4 bases at V and 5 bases at J, with 22 bases between the two ends. This CDR3 region has 16 residues. The CDR3 sequence: CAWKAGVNQLRDTQYF. CDR3 nucleotides: TGTGCCTGGAAGGCAGGAGTAAACCAGCTACGAGATACGCAGTATTTT.

The chain carries TRBV10-3 and TRBJ2-7, with 7 bases matching TRBD2. This CDR3 has 15 amino acids. Trimming took 0 bases from V and 6 from J; bases not matched to a gene: 8. Germline V CDR1 and CDR2: ENHRY, SYGVKD. CDR3 sequence reads: CAISESGLAGPEQYF. The CDR3 coding sequence is TGTGCCATCAGTGAGTCAGGCTTAGCGGGCCCCGAGCAGTACTTC.

This clone has only a few counts. V gene TRBV6-4 combines with J gene TRBJ2-1, with a tentative D call TRBD1 (5 bases). Germline values: CDR1 MRHNA, CDR2 SNTAGT. V was pared by 4 bases and J by 6 bases, with 10 bases between. The CDR3 totals 13 residues. In nucleotides, the CDR3 is TGTGCCAGCAGTGTCGGCAGGGCCAATGAGCAGTTCTTC. Translated, it gives CASSVGRANEQFF.

This clone has more than one count but fewer than ten. Here the CDR3 DNA reads TGTGCCAGCTCACCCGCGAAGACTAGGAAGGAGACCCAGTACTTC. Its translation is CASSPAKTRKETQYF. The chain links TRBV18 to TRBJ2-5; D is perhaps TRBD2 (6 bases). Trimming took 3 bases from V and 5 from J, leaving 16 bases between them. Per germline, CDR1 KGHSH and CDR2 LQKENI. CDR3 length: 15 amino acids.

The rearrangement uses TRBV9 and TRBJ1-4, with D perhaps matching TRBD1 (5 bases). This CDR3 is built from 16 residues. Germline CDR1 SGDLS, CDR2 YYNGEE. V was pared by 4 bases and J by 5 bases, with 18 bases between. The CDR3 protein is CASSTTPQARNEKLFF. CDR3 DNA sequence: TGTGCCAGCAGCACTACCCCACAGGCGCGGAATGAAAAACTGTTTTTT.

This clone was recorded a few times. The genes are TRBV7-3 and TRBJ2-1, with D perhaps given as TRBD1 or TRBD2 (6 bases each). Deletions cut 4 bases from V and 4 bases from J, with 14 bases between. Germline V gives CDR1 SGHTA, CDR2 FQGTGA. The CDR3 runs 15 residues. The CDR3 loop is CASSSGGGEYNEQFF. DNA for the CDR3: TGTGCCAGCAGCTCCGGAGGGGGAGAATACAATGAGCAGTTCTTC.

This clone was seen more than once but under ten times. This rearrangement joins TRBV5-8 to TRBJ2-1, with D tentatively TRBD1 (5 bases). The germline V and J ends were trimmed by 2 bases and 0 bases, with 9 bases remaining between them. Germline V gives CDR1 SGHTS, CDR2 YDEGEE. The CDR3 is 15 residues long. CDR3: CASSFGQGSYNEQFF. The CDR3 nucleotides are TGTGCCAGCAGCTTCGGTCAGGGCTCCTACAATGAGCAGTTCTTC.

This clone was counted only a few times. J is TRBJ1-4 and V is TRBV27; D call uncertain. CDR3 length equals 14 residues. Germline V gene data show CDR1 as MNHEY and CDR2 as SMNVEV (reference sequence). Between the trimmed V and J ends, which lost 3 bases and 0 bases, there was a span of 5 bases. The CDR3: CASSFLATNEKLFF. The DNA for the CDR3 is TGTGCCAGCAGTTTTTTGGCAACTAATGAAAAACTGTTTTTT.

This clone was seen a few times. The chain employs TRBV6-5 and TRBJ1-5, with a tentative D call TRBD1 (5 bases). The CDR3 spans 13 residues. CDR1 and CDR2 from the germline V gene are MNHEY and SVGAGI. V was cut by 6 bases and J by 7 bases, with 13 bases left in between. Here the CDR3 DNA reads TGTGCCAGCAGACCGTCGGGGCCCCAGCCCCAGCATTTT. Translated, it gives CASRPSGPQPQHF.

This clone was seen more than once but under ten times. CDR3 in amino acids: CAISEAHPSTDTQYF. The CDR3 DNA reads as TGTGCCATCAGTGAGGCACATCCTAGCACAGATACGCAGTATTTT. The rearrangement links TRBV10-3 to TRBJ2-3, with D unclear. The CDR3 spans 15 residues. The germline V gene has CDR1 ENHRY and CDR2 SYGVKD. Trimming took 2 bases from V and 0 from J, leaving 9 bases between them.

This clone appeared a few times. The rearrangement links TRBV4-3 to TRBJ2-5; D is undetermined. Germline CDR1 reads LGHNA; CDR2 reads YSLEER. This CDR3 spans 14 amino acids. With 1 base removed from V and 7 bases from J, the gap between germline ends came to 13 bases. The CDR3 reads CASSQGSPSGTQYF. In DNA, the CDR3 is TGCGCCAGCAGCCAAGGAAGTCCGAGTGGGACCCAGTACTTC.

Concerning this clone: The same CDR3 is also encoded by other DNA sequences in this sample. The gene calls are TRBV5-1 and TRBJ2-5; 7 bases are a match to TRBD1. The germline CDR1 and CDR2 sequences are SGHRS and YFSETQ. The CDR3 runs to 14 residues. The ends lost 3 bases at V and 1 base at J; junction bases unmatched: 3. This chain's CDR3 is CASSSGTVQETQYF. The CDR3 region has the DNA TGCGCCAGCAGCTCCGGGACAGTCCAAGAGACCCAGTACTTC.

V and J are TRBV5-1 and TRBJ1-3; D remains unclear. The V gene lost 2 bases and the J gene lost 1 base, with 10 bases spanning the gap. CDR3 length: 15 amino acids. Per the germline V gene, CDR1 is SGHRS and CDR2 is YFSETQ. CDR3 loop: CASSFPEGSGNTIYF. The CDR3 DNA sequence: TGCGCCAGCAGCTTTCCGGAAGGGTCTGGAAACACCATATATTTT.